This TCR beta chain derives from a study of cytomegalovirus exposure and HLA in healthy donors (dated by TCRdb to about 2017). Background for the entire study: In an earlier analysis of about 560 of the donors, roughly 300 Gb of sequence data and 90 million to 120 million unique TCR beta sequences from roughly 200 million T cells were reported. The later analysis used no new phenotypic data to find candidate immune exposures, relying instead on TCR beta sequences and their occurrence across donors. Alongside the repertoire data, information on donor age, sex, ethnicity and CMV serostatus was compiled. The study aimed to test whether cataloging public T cell receptors could reveal signatures of past pathogen exposure. HLA typing included class I and class II loci at four-digit resolution. A later genetic analysis used genome-wide SNP genotypes for about 65% of the 666 donors, treating that subset as a discovery cohort. A later analysis re-analyzed previously published TCR beta repertoires from 550 to 700 donors and added high-resolution HLA genotyping to study TCR occurrence patterns. Across approximately 400 genotyped donors of the cohort, an average of approximately 200,000 unique TCR beta nucleotide sequences per donor were sequenced, and roughly 17% of those sequences were non-productive. Every repertoire in the discovery cohort had been generated on one and the same sequencing platform. To predict cytomegalovirus infection status, the study brought together high-throughput TCR immunosequencing, statistical association of individual TCRs with disease status, and machine learning. Besides the first cohort of approximately 670 subjects, a separate validation cohort made up of roughly 120 different subjects was used. Roughly 5 DR-DQ haplotypes were handled as single units for association and clustering because linkage in the cohort was strong. The T cell repertoires of several hundred subjects were profiled by immunosequencing and related to cytomegalovirus serostatus. Roughly 310 gigabases of sequencing data and tens of millions of unique TCR sequences were included in an early release covering several hundred HLA-typed donors. The number of donors typed differed by locus, with about 629-630 for A, B, C, DRB1 and DQB1, around 520 for DQA1, over 600 for DPA1, and over 400 for DPB1. Of the 300 to 500 genotyped donors, 81% were placed in the genetic ancestry cluster associated with self-reported Caucasian donors. An earlier analysis of more than 450 of the donors used high-throughput TCR beta sequencing to judge whether each TCR beta V gene segment behaved as functional or pseudogenic.

The protocol used for the library was the immunoSEQ multiplex PCR assay. For the multiplex PCR, a mixture combining 60 forward primers for TCR Vbeta segments and 13 reverse primers for TCR Jbeta segments was used. The CDR3 region of rearranged TCR beta genes was amplified from genomic DNA with a multiplex PCR assay. On the Illumina HiSeq System, the amplified TCR beta libraries were sequenced as 87-base-pair reads. On the authors' methods: In a later analysis, some 80 million unique TCR beta chains were counted across the roughly 670 repertoires, and some 10 million of these chains were shared by at least two donors. Raw reads were error-corrected and collapsed into unique sequences by a nearest-neighbor algorithm in which closely related sequences were merged to remove PCR and sequencing errors. CDR3 sequences were aligned to IMGT reference sequences to assign V, D and J gene segments. For a sequence to be retained, at least a six-nucleotide match to both a V gene segment and a J gene segment was required. Rearrangements were called productive when the CDR3 lacked stop codons and stayed in frame with V and J; all others were non-productive. Following IMGT convention, CDR3 was defined as the stretch from the second conserved V-encoded cysteine up to the conserved J-encoded phenylalanine. Sequences without an unambiguous match to a single V gene segment were excluded from the earlier analysis of a few hundred of the donors. In an earlier analysis of several hundred of the donors, V segments were called functional above 56.7% productive rearrangements and were called segregating when the between-donor standard deviation exceeded 5%. A statistical classification framework was developed to diagnose cytomegalovirus status using the catalog of TCR beta chain sequences. In a later analysis, V and J genes were assigned by comparing TCR nucleotide sequences against IMGT/GENE-DB human TR gene sequences. Using the TCRdist pipeline, a later analysis assigned CDR3 sequences along with most-parsimonious VDJ recombination scenarios. In a later analysis, each TCR beta chain was defined by its CDR3 amino acid sequence together with its V-gene family, and reads lacking a unique V-gene family were excluded. In a later analysis, 450 to 600 highly shared, low-generation-probability nucleotide sequences were removed to address suspected cross-contamination and a sequencing artifact. In a later analysis, a clonal expansion index was calculated for each public chain from normalized within-repertoire ranks of inferred template counts. Generation probabilities in a later analysis came from a VDJ recombination model fitted to out-of-frame rearrangements, and those results were checked against IGoR. A later analysis scored TCR-TCR, TCR-HLA and TCR-CMV co-occurrence with hypergeometric tests, applying a repertoire-size bias correction to TCR pairs. To estimate false discovery rates, a later analysis permuted the HLA or CMV assignments 20 times. In a later analysis, co-occurring TCRs were grouped with DBSCAN, and TCRdist sequence similarity was added when clustering was performed within HLA-allele-positive subsets. For co-occurrence clustering, repertoires with fewer than 30,000 or more than 120,000 public chains were excluded, along with roughly 5 repertoires with anomalous nucleotide sharing. Sourced from immuneACCESS, this table was stored by TCRdb with only in-frame sequences that have V and J called. A share of the clones is absent; for the studies checked, an unresolved V gene accounts for under half, and the remainder has no known explanation. The V and J calls and clone size come from that table; D and trimming were worked out from the DNA. In this sample the table shows around 140,000 clones, 70% of which occur a single time. Roughly 2% of the sample is held by the ten biggest clonotypes.

The cohort comprised 670 or so healthy bone marrow donors. All cohort members were sampled while nominally healthy, although unrecorded immune exposures were likely present. The donor was CMV seropositive and belonged to the group of 250 to 300 seropositive cohort members. Every donor gave a peripheral blood sample, and the peripheral blood mononuclear cells from that sample were used for TCR beta sequencing. Genomic DNA was extracted from the blood cell samples with the Qiagen DNeasy Blood Extraction Kit. With regard to this clone: Its antigen specificity is not known. No base qualities exist here, and no much larger clone lies one base off it.

Findings and caveats that apply to the study as a whole: When HLA alleles, especially DR and DQ, strongly co-occurred, TCR associations were difficult to assign to individual alleles. The earlier analysis of 587 of the donors excluded roughly 17 rarely observed V segments, including chromosome 9 orphons, because counts were too low. A total of fewer than 200 TCR beta chains were listed by the study as associated with cytomegalovirus. An association between a missense DCLRE1C variant and V-gene and J-gene trimming of TCR beta chains was found in a later genetic analysis and replicated in an independent cohort. Some IMGT-functional V segments, including TRBV6-2 and TRBV6-3, could not be distinguished by the 87-base-pair reads and were therefore excluded. Compared with equally common non-associated chains, HLA-associated TCR beta chains in a later analysis were more clonally expanded and had lower generation probabilities. In a later genetic analysis, fewer N-insertions in productive TCRs were reported among donors in an Asian-associated ancestry cluster than the roughly 700-donor mean. According to a later analysis, parvovirus B19, influenza, CMV and Epstein-Barr virus appeared linked to several top co-occurrence clusters. CMV serostatus was the only immune exposure information available for the cohort. According to a later analysis, most CMV-associated TCR beta chains appeared to be HLA-restricted, and the HLA associations seemed to be driven largely by CMV exposure. Specific HLA alleles were associated with 18,000 or so TCR beta sequences at a false discovery rate of 0.05 in a later analysis. The cohort was sequenced for TCR beta chains only, and without alpha or paired-chain data the features that could be detected were limited. A group of highly shared sequence variants was considered likely to be a technical artifact of the sequencing pipeline. A further reported finding was that TCR beta sequences accurately predicted the HLA-A and HLA-B alleles for most subjects in the first cohort. HLA typing was unavailable for some donors at each locus, so association tests used only the typed subset. The authors suggested that the approach could potentially be extended to other disease states and immunological phenotypes. In a later analysis, TCR association rates were found to vary across HLA loci, with the most associated TCRs seen for DRB1 alleles and the fewest for HLA-C alleles. The presence/absence analyses assumed that sequencing depth was roughly uniform across donors, and that assumption may not be true. Cytomegalovirus status was reported to be diagnosed by the classifier with high specificity and sensitivity in both the original and validation cohorts. Broadly in line with IMGT annotations, most TCR beta V segments showed up in productive rearrangements about 90% or about 30% of the time in an earlier analysis of around 600 of the donors. Correlated functional status among segregating V segments might reflect linkage disequilibrium, but an unknown experimental factor could not be ruled out. Across donors, most TCR sequences were observed very rarely, whereas some public TCRs were present in many individuals. A few of the identified cytomegalovirus-associated TCR beta chains were confirmed in vitro to be specific for cytomegalovirus antigens.

A distance of 13 bases separates the germline ends of V and J, which lose 0 bases and 4 bases respectively. The CDR3 has 15 amino acids, counting the end cysteine and phenylalanine. Only the CDR3 region is kept as DNA, spanning 45 bases read in frame from base 1. CDR1 and CDR2 are read off the germline V gene (reference sequence) as LNHNV and YYDKDF. The chain joins TRBV15 to TRBJ2-7; the D gene cannot be named for sure. Sample: PBMCs. This receptor was taken from a woman aged 60-75 years in good health and CMV-seropositive. The CDR3 protein is CATSRDFDPEYEQYF. The DNA reads as follows: TGTGCCACCAGCAGAGATTTCGACCCGGAGTACGAGCAGTACTTC.